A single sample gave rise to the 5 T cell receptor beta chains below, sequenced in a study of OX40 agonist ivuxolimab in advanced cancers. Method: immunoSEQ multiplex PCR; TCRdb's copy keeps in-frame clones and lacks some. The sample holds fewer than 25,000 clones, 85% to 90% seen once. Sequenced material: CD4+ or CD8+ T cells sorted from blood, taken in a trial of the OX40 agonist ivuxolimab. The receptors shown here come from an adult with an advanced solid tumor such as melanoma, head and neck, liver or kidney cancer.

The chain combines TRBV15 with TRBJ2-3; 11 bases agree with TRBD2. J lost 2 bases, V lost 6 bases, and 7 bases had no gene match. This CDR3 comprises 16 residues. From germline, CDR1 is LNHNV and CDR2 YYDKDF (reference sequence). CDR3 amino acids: CATSGASGGFTDTQYF. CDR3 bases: TGTGCCACCAGTGGGGCTAGCGGGGGGTTCACAGATACGCAGTATTTT.

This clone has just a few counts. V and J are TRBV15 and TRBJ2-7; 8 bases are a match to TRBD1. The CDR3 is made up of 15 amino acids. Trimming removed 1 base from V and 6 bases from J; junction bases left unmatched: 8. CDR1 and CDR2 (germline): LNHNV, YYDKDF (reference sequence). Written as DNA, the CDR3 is TGTGCCACCAGCAGAGTGCGACAGGGGCTCGTCGAGCAGTACTTC. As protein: CATSRVRQGLVEQYF.

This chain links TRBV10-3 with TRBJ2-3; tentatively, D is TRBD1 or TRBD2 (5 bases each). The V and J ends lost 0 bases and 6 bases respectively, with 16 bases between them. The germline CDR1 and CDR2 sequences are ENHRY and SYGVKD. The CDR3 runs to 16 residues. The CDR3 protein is CAISESAERTLDTQYF. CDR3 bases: TGTGCCATCAGTGAGTCAGCGGAGAGGACATTGGATACGCAGTATTTT.

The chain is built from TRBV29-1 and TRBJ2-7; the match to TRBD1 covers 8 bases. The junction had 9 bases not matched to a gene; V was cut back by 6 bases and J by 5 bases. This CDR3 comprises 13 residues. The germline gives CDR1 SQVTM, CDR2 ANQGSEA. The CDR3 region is CSVTGTGVDEQYF. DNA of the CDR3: TGCAGCGTAACCGGGACAGGAGTCGACGAGCAGTACTTC.

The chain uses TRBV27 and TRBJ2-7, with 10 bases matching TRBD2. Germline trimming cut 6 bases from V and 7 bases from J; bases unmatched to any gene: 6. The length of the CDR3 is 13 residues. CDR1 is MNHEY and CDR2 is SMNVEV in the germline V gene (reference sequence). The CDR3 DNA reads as TGTGCCAGCAGAACCGGGACTAGCGTTGAGCAGTACTTC. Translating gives CASRTGTSVEQYF.